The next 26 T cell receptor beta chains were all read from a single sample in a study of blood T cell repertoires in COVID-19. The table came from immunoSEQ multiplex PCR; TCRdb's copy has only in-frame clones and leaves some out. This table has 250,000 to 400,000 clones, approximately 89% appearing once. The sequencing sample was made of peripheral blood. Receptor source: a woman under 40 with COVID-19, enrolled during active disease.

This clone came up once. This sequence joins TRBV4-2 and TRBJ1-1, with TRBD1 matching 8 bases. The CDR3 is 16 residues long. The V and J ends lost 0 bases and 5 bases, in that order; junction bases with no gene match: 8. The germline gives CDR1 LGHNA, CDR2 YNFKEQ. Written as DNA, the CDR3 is TGTGCCAGCAGCCAAGATCAAGACAGGGGAGATACTGAAGCTTTCTTT. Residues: CASSQDQDRGDTEAFF.

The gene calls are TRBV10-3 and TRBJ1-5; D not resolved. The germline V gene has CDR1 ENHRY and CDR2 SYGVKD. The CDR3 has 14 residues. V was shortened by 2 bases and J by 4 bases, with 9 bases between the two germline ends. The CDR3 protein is CAISESEGNQPQHF. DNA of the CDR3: TGTGCCATCAGTGAGAGTGAGGGAAATCAGCCCCAGCATTTT.

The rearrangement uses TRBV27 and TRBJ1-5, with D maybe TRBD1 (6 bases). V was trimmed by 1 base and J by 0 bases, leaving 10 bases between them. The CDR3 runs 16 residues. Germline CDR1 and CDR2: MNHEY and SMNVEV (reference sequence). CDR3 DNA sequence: TGTGCCAGCAGTTTATATGGGACACCTAGCAATCAGCCCCAGCATTTT. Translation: CASSLYGTPSNQPQHF.

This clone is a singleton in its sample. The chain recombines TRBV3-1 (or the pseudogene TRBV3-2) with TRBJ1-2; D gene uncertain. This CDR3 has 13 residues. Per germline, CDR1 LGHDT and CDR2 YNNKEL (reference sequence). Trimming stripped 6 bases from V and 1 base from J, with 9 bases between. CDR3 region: CASRSGINYGYTF. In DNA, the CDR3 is TGTGCCAGCAGATCCGGGATTAACTATGGCTACACCTTC.

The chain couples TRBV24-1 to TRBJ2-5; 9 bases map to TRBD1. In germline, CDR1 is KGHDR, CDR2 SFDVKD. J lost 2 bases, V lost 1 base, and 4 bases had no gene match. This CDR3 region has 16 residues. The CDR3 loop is CATSDLQGTGQETQYF. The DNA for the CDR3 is TGTGCCACCAGTGATTTACAAGGGACAGGGCAAGAGACCCAGTACTTC.

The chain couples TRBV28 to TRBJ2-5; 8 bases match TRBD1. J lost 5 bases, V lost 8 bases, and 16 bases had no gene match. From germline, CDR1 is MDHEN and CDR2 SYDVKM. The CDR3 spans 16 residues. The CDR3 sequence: CASGGSDRTGLETQYF. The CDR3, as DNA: TGTGCCAGCGGGGGTTCTGACCGGACAGGGCTCGAGACCCAGTACTTC.

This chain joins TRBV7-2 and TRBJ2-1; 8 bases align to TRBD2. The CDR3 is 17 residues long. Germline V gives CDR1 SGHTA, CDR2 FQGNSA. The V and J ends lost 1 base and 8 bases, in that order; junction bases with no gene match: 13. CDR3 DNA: TGTGCCAGCAGCTTAGGCCCCGGGGGGGCTATCGTCGATGAGCAGTTCTTC. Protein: CASSLGPGGAIVDEQFF.

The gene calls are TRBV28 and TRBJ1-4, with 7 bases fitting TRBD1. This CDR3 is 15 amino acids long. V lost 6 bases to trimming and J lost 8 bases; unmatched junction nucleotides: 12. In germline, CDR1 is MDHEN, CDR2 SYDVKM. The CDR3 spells CASSIRQGVGEKLFF. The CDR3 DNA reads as TGTGCCAGCAGCATCCGACAGGGAGTAGGCGAAAAACTGTTTTTT.

The CDR3 DNA sequence: TGTGCCAGTACGCGGGACCCCACTTTTGGCTACACCTTC. This encodes CASTRDPTFGYTF. The chain combines TRBV19 with TRBJ1-2; a weak D match, TRBD1 (5 bases). Per germline, CDR1 LNHDA and CDR2 SQIVND (reference sequence). The germline V and J ends were trimmed by 7 bases and 7 bases, with 16 bases remaining between them. The CDR3 is 13 amino acids.

The CDR3 nucleotides read TGTGCCAGCAGCTTAGGGCGCTCGGGGGGTTCACCCCTCCACTTT. It codes for CASSLGRSGGSPLHF. The chain carries TRBV7-9 and TRBJ1-6; TRBD1 is a possible D gene (5 bases). Germline CDR1 reads SEHNR; CDR2 reads FQNEAQ (reference sequence). Trimming shortened V by 1 base and J by 9 bases, and 13 bases separated the two germline ends. This CDR3 has 15 amino acids. Based on the CDR3 plus reference TRBV7-9 and TRBJ1-6, the full variable domain is DTGVSQNPRHKITKRGQNVTFRCDPISEHNRLYWYRQTLGQGPEFLTYFQNEAQLEKSRLLSDRFSAERPKGSFSTLEIQRTEQGDSAMYLCASSLGRSGGSPLHFGNGTRLTVT.

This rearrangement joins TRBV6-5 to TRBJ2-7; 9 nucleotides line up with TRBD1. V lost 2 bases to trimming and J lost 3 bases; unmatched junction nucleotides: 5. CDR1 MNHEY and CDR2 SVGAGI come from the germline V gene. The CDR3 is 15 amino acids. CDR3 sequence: CASSYGQGSFYEQYF. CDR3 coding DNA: TGTGCCAGCAGTTACGGACAGGGGTCTTTCTACGAGCAGTACTTC.

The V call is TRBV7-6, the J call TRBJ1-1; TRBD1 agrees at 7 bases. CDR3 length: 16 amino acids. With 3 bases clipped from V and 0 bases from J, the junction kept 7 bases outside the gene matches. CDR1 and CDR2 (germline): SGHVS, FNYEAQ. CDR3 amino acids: CASSFASGTVNTEAFF. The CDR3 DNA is TGTGCCAGCAGCTTTGCCTCCGGGACAGTGAACACTGAAGCTTTCTTT.

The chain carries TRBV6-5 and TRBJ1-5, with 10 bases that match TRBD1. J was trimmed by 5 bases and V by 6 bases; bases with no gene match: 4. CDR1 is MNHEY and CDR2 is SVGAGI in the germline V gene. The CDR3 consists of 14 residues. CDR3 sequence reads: CASRGQGRYQPQHF. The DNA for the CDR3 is TGTGCCAGCAGGGGACAGGGGAGGTATCAGCCCCAGCATTTT.

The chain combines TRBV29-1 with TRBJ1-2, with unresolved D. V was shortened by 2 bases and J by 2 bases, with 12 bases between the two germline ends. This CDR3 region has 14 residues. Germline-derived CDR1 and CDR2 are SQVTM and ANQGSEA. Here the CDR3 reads CSVEPPGTNYGYTF. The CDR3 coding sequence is TGCAGCGTTGAACCCCCAGGAACCAACTATGGCTACACCTTC.

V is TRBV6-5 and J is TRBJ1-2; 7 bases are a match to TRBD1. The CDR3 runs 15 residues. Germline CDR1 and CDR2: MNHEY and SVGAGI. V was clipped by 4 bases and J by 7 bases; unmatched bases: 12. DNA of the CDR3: TGTGCCAGCAGTTCTCCGACAGGGTCTTTGGGTGGCTACACCTTC. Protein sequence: CASSSPTGSLGGYTF.

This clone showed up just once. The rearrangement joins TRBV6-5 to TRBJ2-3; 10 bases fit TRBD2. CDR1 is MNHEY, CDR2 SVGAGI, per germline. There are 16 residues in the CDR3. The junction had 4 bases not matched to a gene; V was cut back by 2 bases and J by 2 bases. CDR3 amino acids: CASSYRAGGITDTQYF. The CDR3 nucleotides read TGTGCCAGCAGTTACCGAGCGGGGGGGATCACAGATACGCAGTATTTT.

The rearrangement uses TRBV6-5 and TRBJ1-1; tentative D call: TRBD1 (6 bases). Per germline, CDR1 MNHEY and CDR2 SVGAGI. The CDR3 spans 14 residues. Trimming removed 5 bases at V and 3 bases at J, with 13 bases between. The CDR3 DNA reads TGTGCCAGCAGTACCAACAGGGTTTACACTGAAGCTTTCTTT. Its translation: CASSTNRVYTEAFF.

DNA for the CDR3: TGTGCCAGCAGTGATCCGGGACAGGGGATTGAAAAACTGTTTTTT. It yields the protein CASSDPGQGIEKLFF. J is TRBJ1-4 and V is TRBV6-2 or TRBV6-3, with 10 bases identical to TRBD1. V lost 5 bases, J lost 7 bases, and 7 bases stayed unmatched. CDR1 is MNHEY and CDR2 is SVGEGT in the germline V gene. The CDR3 is 15 residues long.

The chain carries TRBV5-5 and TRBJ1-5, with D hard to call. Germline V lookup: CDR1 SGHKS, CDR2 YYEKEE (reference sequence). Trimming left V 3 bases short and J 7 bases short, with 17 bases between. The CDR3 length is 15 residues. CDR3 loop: CASSYGVAGGQPQHF. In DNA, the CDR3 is TGTGCCAGCAGCTATGGGGTAGCGGGAGGGCAGCCCCAGCATTTT.

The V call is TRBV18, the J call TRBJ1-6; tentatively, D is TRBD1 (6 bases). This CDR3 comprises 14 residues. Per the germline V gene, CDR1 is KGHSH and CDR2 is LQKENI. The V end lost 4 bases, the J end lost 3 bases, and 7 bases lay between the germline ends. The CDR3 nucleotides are TGTGCCAGCTCACAGGACAGCTATAATTCACCCCTCCACTTT. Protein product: CASSQDSYNSPLHF. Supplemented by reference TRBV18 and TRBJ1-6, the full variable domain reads NAGVMQNPRHLVRRRGQEARLRCSPMKGHSHVYWYRQLPEEGLKFMVYLQKENIIDESGMPKERFSAEFPKEGPSILRIQQVVRGDSAAYFCASSQDSYNSPLHFGNGTRLTVT.

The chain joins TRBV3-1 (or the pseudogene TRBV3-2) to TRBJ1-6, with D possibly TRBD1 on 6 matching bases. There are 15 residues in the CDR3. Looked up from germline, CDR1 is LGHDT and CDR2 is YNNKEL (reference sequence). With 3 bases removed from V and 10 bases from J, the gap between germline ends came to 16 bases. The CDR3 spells CASSHGGVRESPLHF. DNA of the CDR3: TGTGCCAGCAGCCATGGGGGCGTTAGGGAGTCACCCCTCCACTTT.

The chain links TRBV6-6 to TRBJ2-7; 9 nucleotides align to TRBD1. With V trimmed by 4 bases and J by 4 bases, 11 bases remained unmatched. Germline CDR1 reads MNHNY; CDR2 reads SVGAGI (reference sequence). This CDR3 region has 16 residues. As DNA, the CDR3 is TGTGCCAGCAGTTCCACAGGACAGGGGAGATCTTACGAGCAGTACTTC. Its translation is CASSSTGQGRSYEQYF.

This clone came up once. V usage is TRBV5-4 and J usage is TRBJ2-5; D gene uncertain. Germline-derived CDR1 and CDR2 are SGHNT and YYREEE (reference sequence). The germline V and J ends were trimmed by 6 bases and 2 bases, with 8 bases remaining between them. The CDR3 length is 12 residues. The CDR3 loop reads CASKQSQETQYF. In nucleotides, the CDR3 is TGTGCCAGCAAACAGTCACAAGAGACCCAGTACTTC.

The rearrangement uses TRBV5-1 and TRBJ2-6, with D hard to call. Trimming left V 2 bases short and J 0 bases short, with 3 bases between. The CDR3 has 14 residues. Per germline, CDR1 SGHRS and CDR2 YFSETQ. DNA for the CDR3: TGCGCCAGCAGCTTTAGCTCTGGGGCCAACGTCCTGACTTTC. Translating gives CASSFSSGANVLTF.

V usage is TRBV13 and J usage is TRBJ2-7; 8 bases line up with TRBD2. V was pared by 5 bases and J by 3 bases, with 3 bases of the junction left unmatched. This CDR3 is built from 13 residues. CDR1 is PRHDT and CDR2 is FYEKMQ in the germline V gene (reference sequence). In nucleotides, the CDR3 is TGTGCCAGCAGCCCGGGGGGGGGCTACGAGCAGTACTTC. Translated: CASSPGGGYEQYF.

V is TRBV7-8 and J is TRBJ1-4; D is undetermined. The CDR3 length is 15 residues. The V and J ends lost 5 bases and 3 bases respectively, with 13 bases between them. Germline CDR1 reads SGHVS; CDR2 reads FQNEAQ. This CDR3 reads CASSLAGAANEKLFF. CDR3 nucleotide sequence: TGTGCCAGCAGCCTCGCAGGCGCAGCTAATGAAAAACTGTTTTTT.